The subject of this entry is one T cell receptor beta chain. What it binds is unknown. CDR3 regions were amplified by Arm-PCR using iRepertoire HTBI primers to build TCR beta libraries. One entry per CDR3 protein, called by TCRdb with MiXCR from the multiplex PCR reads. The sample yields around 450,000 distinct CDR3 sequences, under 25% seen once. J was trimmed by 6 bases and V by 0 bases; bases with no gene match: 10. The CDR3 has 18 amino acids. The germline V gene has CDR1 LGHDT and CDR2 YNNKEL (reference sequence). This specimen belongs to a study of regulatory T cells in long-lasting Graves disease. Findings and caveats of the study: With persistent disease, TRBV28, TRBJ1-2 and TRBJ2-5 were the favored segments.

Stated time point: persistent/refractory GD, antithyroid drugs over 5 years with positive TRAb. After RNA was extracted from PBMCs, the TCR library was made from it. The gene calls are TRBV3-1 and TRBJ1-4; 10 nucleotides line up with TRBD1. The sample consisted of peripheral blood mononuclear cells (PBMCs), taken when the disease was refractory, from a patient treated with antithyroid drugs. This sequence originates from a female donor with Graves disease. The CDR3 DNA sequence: TGTGCCAGCAGCCAAGATCGGGGGAGGACAGGGGGACATGAAAAACTGTTTTTT. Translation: CASSQDRGRTGGHEKLFF.